The present T cell receptor (beta chain) was sequenced within a study of chemoradiotherapy in HPV16-positive cancers. Study overall: A couple of HPV16-positive patients' cells yielded candidate HPV-specific clones and common motifs.

The CDR3 runs to 13 residues. Looked up from germline, CDR1 is SGHKS and CDR2 is YYEKEE (reference sequence). The ends were cut back, 4 bases at V and 10 bases at J, with 15 bases in the middle. Study-wide points: Functional assays defining HPV-specific T cells used only a couple of HPV16-positive patients. Candidate HPV-specific clones and E7-related TCR motifs grew in tumor during treatment.

Concerning this clone itself: Its antigen is unknown.

TCRdb's table, derived via immunoSEQ multiplex PCR, lists solely in-frame clones and lacks some. The sample consists of about 68,000 clones, about nine tenths of them appearing once. The source of this sequence is a human donor with HPV-associated anogenital cancer. The chain combines TRBV5-5 with TRBJ1-5, with D unresolved. The specimen was blood, collected from a patient who underwent chemoradiotherapy. The CDR3 nucleotides read TGTGCCAGCAGCACTGACCCCCGTCAACCCCAGCATTTT. Protein: CASSTDPRQPQHF.